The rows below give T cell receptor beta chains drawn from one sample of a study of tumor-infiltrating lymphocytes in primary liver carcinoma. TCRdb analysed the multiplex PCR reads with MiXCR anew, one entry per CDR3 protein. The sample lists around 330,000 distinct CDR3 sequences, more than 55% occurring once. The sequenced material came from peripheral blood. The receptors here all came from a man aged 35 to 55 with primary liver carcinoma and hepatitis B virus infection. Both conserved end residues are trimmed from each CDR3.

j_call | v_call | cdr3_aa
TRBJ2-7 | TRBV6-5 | DSSYSYLEPSYEQY
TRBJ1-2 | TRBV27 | VSRGKGAYGYT
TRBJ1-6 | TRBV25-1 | ASRDSHSPLH
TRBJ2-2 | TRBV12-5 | ASAKTSGAGELF
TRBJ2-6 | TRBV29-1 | SVGRTGTPGANDLT
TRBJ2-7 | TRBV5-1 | ASSLGTGISYEQY
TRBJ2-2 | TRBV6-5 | ASGRTSTGKLF
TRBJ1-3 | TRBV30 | AWSVGPGTRAGNTIY
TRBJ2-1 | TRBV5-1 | ASSSAFSSYNGQF
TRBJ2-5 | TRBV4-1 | ASSRDRGTGGETQY
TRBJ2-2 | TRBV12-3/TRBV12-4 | AIKAGGTGELF
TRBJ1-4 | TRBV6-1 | ASNQGSGPGEKLF
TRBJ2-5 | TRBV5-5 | AGSLSVGGAETQY
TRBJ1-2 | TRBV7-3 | ASSLTAGEDYT
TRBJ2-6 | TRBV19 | ASSIAGSGANVLT
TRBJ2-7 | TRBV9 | ASSVDVSSAYEQY
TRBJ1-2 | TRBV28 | ASSWDRGSFSYSYT
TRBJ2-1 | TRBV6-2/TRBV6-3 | ASAASGGVNEQL
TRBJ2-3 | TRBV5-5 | ASSLGSTYTQY
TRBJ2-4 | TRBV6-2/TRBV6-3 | ASSYPGSNIQY
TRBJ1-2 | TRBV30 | AWSVWAGESYGYT
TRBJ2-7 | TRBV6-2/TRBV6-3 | ASSYLTSLAGDSYYEQY
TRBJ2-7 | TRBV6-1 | ANRSAGFEYEQY
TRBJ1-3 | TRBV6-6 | ASSSGWAIY
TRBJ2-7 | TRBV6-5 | ANSPVGNYEQY
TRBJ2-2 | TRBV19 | ASCIGADTGELF
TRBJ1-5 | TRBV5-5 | ASSSTVLSIQPQH
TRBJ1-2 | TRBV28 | ASSRQWEGTKGYT
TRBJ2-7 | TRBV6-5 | ASSYHYPSGISSYEQH
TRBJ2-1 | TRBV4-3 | AGSQDPGLRDLF
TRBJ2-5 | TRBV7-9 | ASSLAWDVKTHY
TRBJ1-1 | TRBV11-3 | ASSHRGGTEAF
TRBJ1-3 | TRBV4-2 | ASSQDRPTVNSGNTIY
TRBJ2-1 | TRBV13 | ASSLEQAGVSYNEQV
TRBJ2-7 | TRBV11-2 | ASSLGGDYERY
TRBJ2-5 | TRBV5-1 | ASSFGLARVTETQY
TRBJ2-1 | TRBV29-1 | SVEVTSWKVEQF
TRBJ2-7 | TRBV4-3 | ASSQERTTGGQY
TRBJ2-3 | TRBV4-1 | ASSQDGRGTSGRGDTQY
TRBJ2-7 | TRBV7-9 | ASSLGSANYEQY
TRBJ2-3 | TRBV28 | ASSKTVSTDTQY
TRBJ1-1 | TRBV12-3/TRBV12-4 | ASGAGENTEVF
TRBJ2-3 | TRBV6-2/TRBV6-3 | ASSYEAGGKDTQY
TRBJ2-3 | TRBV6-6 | ASSGGGFTDTQY
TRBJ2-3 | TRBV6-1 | ASSGFSLAGETDTQY
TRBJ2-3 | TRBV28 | ASSPRLVVFTDTQY
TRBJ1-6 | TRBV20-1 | SASPGQYNSPLH
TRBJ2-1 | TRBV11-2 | ASRQGLGYGDEKF